This T cell receptor beta chain was obtained from a study of cytomegalovirus exposure and HLA in healthy donors. PCR used 60 Vbeta primers and 13 Jbeta primers. Clones were read by immunoSEQ multiplex PCR, and TCRdb kept only the in-frame ones, dropping some. The sample contains over 150,000 clones, less than 80% of which appear only once. In this sample, this clone turned up a few times. The TCR was taken from a man aged 40-50 years in good health and CMV-seronegative. Input material: PBMCs.

CDR3 DNA sequence: TGTGCCAGCAGTCCTGACAGGGACTATGGCTACACCTTC. This codes for CASSPDRDYGYTF. This rearrangement joins TRBV9 to TRBJ1-2, with 7 bases fitting TRBD1. Germline CDR1 is SGDLS and CDR2 is YYNGEE. The trim removed 5 bases at V and 3 bases at J, leaving 4 bases unmatched. The CDR3 has 13 amino acids.